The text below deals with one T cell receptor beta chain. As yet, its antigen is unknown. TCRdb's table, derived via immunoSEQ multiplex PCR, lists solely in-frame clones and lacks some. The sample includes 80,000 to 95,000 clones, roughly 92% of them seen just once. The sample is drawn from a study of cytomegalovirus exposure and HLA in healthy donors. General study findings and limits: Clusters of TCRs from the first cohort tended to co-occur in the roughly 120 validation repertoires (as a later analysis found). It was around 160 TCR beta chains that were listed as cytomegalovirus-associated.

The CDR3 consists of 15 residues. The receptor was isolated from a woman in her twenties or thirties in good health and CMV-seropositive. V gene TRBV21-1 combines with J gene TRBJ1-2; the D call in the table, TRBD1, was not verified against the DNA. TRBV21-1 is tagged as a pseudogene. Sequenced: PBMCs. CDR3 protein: CASSNYYRTGGGYTF. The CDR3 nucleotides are TGTGCCAGCAGCAATTATTATCGGACAGGGGGTGGCTACACCTTC.